The following is a TCR beta chain sequence with its context. A single count supports this clone. Which antigen it targets is not known. No clone much larger than this one lies a single base away; base qualities are absent. The entry originates in a study of control samples from healthy donors and cancer patients (dated by TCRdb to 2019 to 2021). Library prep was done by the immunoSEQ multiplex PCR assay. TCRdb mirrors the immuneACCESS table, restricted to in-frame sequences. Some clones are absent from its copies; in checked studies, under half trace to an unresolved V gene, and the reason for the others is unknown. This sample has some 120,000 clones in its table, and around 89% of those were observed once. The ten top clones hold 2% to 3% of the sample. V lost 4 bases and J lost 3 bases; the stretch between them is 6 bases long. The CDR3 has 12 amino acids, counting the end cysteine and phenylalanine. The sequence is cut down to CDR3 DNA, 36 bases in frame from base 1. Per the germline V gene (reference sequence), LGHDT is the CDR1 and YNNKEL is the CDR2.

This TCR derives from a woman in her 70s in good health. Sequences were obtained from blood. Recombination joined TRBV3-1 (or the pseudogene TRBV3-2) with TRBJ2-5; matching of 6 bases hints at TRBD2 as the D gene. CDR3 reads: CASSRGEETQYF. The DNA sequence follows: TGTGCCAGCAGCCGGGGGGAAGAGACCCAGTACTTC.